Included here is one T cell receptor (beta chain) sequence, with context. Its specificity is not known. Every bit of the isolated RNA underwent reverse transcription, so sequencing read expressed TCRB transcripts. This table comes from immunoSEQ multiplex PCR, and its TCRdb copy is limited to in-frame clones, with some not included. The data show over 700,000 clones, 17% seen once. Trimming pared 7 bases from V and 2 bases from J, leaving 5 bases between. Germline V CDR1 and CDR2: DFQATT, SNEGSKA (reference sequence). The CDR3 runs to 10 residues. These data originate in a study of beta chain features in type 1 diabetes. Study as a whole: Summed over all samples, the examined sorted cells came to 107,917,701. General study points: Type 1 diabetes patients had VDJ junctions that carried fewer insertions and more deletions. Patients' naive, central memory and regulatory TCRB repertoires appeared more alike than those of healthy donors. Patients with Type 1 diabetes showed moderately but significantly shorter TCRB CDR3s in all four CD4+ subsets.

The sequence was collected from a woman under 30 in good health. Sequencing input: naive CD4+ T cells from blood. The rearrangement joins TRBV20-1 to TRBJ2-5; D is ambiguous. The CDR3 reads CSVAQETQYF. The CDR3 DNA follows: TGCAGTGTTGCGCAAGAGACCCAGTACTTC.